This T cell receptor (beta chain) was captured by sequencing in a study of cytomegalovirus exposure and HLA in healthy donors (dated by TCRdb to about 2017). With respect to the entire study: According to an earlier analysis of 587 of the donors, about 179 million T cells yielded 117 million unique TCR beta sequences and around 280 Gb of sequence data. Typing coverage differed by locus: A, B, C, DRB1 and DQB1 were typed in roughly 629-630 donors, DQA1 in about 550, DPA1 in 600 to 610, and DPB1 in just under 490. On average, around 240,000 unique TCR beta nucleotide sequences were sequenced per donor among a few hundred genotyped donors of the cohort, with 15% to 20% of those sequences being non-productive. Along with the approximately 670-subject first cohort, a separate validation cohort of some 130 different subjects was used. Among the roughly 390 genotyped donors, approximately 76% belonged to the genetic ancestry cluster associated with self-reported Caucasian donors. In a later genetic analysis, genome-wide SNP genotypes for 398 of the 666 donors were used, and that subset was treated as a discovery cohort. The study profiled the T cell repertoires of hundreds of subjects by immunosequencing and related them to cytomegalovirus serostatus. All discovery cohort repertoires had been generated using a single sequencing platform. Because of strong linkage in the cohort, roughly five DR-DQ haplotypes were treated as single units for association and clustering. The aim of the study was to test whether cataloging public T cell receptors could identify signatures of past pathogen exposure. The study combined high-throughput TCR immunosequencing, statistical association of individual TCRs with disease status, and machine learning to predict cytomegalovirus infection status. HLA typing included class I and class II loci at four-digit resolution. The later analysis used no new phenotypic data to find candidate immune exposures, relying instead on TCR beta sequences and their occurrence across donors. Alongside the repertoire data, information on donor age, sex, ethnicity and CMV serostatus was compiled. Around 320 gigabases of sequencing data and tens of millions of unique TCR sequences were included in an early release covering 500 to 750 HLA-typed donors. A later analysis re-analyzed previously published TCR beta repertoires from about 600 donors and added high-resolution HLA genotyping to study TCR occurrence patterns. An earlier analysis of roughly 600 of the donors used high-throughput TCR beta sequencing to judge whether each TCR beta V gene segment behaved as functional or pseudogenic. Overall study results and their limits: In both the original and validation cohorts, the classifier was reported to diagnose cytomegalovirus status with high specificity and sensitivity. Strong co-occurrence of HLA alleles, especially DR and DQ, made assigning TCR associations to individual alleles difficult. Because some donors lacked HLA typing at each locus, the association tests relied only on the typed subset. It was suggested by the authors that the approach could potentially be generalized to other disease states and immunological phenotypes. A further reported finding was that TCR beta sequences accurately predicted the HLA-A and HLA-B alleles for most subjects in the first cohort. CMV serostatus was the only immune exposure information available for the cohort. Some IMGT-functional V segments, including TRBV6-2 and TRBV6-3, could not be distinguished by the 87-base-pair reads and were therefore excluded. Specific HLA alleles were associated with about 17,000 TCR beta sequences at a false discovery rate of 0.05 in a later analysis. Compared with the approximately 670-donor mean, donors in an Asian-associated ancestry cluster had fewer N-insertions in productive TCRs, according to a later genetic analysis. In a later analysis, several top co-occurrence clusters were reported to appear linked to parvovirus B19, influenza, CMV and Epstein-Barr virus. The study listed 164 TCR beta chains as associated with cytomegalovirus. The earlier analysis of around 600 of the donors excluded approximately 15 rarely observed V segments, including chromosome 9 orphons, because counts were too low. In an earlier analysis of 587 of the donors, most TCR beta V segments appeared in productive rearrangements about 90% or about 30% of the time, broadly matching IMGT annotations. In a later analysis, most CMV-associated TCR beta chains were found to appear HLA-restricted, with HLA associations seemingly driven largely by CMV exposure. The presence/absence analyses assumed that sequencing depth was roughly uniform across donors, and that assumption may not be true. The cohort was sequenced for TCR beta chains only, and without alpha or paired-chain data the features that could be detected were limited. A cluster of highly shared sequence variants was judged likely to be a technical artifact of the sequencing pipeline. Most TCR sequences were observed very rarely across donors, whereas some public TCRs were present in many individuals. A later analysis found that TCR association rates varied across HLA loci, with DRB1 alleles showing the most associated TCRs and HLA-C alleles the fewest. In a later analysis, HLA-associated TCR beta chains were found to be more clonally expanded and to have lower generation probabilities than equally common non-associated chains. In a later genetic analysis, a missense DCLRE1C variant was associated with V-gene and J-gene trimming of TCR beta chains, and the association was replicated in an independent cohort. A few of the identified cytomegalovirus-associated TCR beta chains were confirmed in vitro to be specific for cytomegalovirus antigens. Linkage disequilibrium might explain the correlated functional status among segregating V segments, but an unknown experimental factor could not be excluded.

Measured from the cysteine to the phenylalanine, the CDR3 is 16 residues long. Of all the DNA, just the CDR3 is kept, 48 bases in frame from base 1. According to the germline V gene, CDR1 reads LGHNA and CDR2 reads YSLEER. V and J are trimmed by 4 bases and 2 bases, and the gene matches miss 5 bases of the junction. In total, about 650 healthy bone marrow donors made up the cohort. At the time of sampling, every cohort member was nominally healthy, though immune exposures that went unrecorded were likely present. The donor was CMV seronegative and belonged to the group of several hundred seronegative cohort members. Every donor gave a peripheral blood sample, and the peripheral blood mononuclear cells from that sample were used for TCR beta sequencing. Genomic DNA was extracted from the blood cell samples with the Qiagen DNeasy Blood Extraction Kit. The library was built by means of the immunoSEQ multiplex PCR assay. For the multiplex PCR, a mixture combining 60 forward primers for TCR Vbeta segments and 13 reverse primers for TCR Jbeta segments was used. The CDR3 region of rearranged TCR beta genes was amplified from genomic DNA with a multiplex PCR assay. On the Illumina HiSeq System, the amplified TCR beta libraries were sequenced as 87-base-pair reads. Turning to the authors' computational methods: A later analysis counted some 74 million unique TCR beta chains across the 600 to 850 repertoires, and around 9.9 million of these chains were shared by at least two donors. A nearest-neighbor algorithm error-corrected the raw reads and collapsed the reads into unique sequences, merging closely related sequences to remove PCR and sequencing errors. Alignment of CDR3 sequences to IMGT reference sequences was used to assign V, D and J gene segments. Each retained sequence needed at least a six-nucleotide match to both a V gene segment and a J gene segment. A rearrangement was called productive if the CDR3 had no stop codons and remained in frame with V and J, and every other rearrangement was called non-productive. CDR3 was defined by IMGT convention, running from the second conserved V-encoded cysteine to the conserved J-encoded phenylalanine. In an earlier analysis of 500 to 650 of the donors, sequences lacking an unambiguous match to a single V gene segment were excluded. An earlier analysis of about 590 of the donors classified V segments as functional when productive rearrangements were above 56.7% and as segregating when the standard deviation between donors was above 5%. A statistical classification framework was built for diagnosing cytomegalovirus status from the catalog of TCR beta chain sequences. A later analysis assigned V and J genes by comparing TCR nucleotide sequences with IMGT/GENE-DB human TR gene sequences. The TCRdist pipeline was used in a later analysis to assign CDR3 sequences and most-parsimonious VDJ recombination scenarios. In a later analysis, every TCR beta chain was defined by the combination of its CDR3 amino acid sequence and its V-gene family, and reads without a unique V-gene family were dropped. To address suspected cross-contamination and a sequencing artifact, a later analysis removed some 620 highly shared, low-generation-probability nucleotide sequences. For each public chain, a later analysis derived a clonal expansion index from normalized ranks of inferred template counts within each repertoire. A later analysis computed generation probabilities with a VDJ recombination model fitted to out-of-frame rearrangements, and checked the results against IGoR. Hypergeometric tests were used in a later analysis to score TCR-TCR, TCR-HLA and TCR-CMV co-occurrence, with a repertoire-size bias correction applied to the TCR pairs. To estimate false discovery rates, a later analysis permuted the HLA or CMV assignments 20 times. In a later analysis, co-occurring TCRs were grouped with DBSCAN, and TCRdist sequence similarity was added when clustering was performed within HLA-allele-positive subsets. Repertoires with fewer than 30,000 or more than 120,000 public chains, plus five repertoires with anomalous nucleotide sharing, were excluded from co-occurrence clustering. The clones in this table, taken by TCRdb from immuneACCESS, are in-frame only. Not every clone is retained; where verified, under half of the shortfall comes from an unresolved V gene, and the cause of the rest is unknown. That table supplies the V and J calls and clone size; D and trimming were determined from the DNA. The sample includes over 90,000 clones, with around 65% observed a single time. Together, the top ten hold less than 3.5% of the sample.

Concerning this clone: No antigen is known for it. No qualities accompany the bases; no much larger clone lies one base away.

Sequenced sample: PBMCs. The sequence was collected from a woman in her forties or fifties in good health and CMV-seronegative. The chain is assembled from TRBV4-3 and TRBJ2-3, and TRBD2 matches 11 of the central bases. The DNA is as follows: TGCGCCAGCAGCCCCGGGACTAGCGGATTCACAGATACGCAGTATTTT. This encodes CASSPGTSGFTDTQYF.